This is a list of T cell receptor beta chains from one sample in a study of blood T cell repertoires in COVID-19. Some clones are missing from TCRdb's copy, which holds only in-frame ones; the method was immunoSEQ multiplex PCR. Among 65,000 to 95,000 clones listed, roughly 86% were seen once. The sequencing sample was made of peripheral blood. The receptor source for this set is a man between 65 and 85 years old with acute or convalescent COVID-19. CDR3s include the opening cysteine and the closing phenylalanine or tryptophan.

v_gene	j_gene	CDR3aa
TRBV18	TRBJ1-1	CASSPPKRTEAFF
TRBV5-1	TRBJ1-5	CASSLGGGYQPQHF
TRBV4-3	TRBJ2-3	CASSQGTLGTDTQYF
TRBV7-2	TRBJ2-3	CASSPGLFDTQYF
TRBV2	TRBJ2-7	CASSAKQGRSSYEQYF
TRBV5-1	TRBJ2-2	CASRVGIGLAPDTGELFF
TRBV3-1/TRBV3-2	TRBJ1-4	CASSLRGGATNEKLFF
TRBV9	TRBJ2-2	CASSRRQGPSTGELFF
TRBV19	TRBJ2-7	CASSTSTLANEQYF
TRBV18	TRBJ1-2	CASSPPAGGDGYTF
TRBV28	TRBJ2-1	CASSVERGGSYNEQFF
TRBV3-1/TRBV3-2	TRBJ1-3	CASSQGTEVRSGNTIYF
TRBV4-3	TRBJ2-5	CASSQGFMGGETQYF
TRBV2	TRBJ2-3	CASSDWTPTGDTQYF
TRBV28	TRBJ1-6	CASSKIDRGNSPLHF
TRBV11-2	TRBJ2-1	CASSSSGSSYNEQFF
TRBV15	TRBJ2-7	CATSRGGQGSHEQYF
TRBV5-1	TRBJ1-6	CASSPSGHAPPLHF
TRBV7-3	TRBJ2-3	CASSFLAGTDTQYF
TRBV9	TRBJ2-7	CASSSSGTGFYEQYF
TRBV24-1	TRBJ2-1	CATSDFQGYNEQFF
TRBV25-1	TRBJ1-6	CASSARVGSPLHF